These 13 T cell receptor beta chains originate from one sample sequenced in a study of blood T cells in healthy people across ages. The use of a sample-barcoded 5' primer and a J-beta primer mix characterized a second PCR of about 7 to 12 cycles. One entry per CDR3 protein results from TCRdb running MiXCR on the 5' RACE reads. The repertoire holds roughly 1.9 million distinct CDR3 sequences, with 39% as singletons. The sequenced sample consisted of blood. The receptors shown here come from a human donor in good health.

Only a few counts were recorded for this clonotype. The genes are TRBV24-1 and TRBJ1-5, with 8 positions matching TRBD1. Trimming at V came to 6 bases and at J to 3 bases, leaving 3 bases not matched to a gene. In germline, CDR1 is KGHDR, CDR2 SFDVKD. The CDR3 consists of 14 residues. In DNA form, the CDR3 reads TGTGCCACCAGTCGACAGGGGAACAATCAGCCCCAGCATTTT. It yields the protein CATSRQGNNQPQHF.

V is TRBV24-1 and J is TRBJ2-3; D might be TRBD2 (5 bases). The CDR3 is 14 residues long. Germline CDR1 is KGHDR and CDR2 is SFDVKD. The V gene lost 7 bases and the J gene lost 4 bases, with 14 bases spanning the gap. CDR3 amino acids: CATRSTHGADTQYF. The CDR3 region has the DNA TGTGCCACCAGGTCTACTCACGGGGCAGATACGCAGTATTTT.

The V and J genes are TRBV4-2 and TRBJ2-7; D assignment may be TRBD1 or TRBD2 (6 bases each). The V end was cut by 1 base, the J end by 2 bases, with 21 bases between. CDR1 LGHNA and CDR2 YNFKEQ come from the germline V gene. CDR3 length: 18 residues. As DNA, the CDR3 is TGTGCCAGCAGCCAAGGGGGGGCGACGATAAGTGGCACCTACGAGCAGTACTTC. This translates into CASSQGGATISGTYEQYF.

The chain is built from TRBV6-5 and TRBJ1-1; 7 positions agree with TRBD1. The junction had 6 bases not matched to a gene; V was cut back by 6 bases and J by 2 bases. Germline CDR1 is MNHEY and CDR2 is SVGAGI. The CDR3 loop spans 14 amino acids. CDR3 bases: TGTGCCAGCAGGCGAGGACAGGCTAACACTGAAGCTTTCTTT. Translated: CASRRGQANTEAFF.

The chain uses TRBV7-2 and TRBJ2-1, with 8 nucleotides matching TRBD2. The ends lost 3 bases at V and 6 bases at J; junction bases unmatched: 10. Germline CDR1 SGHTA, CDR2 FQGNSA. The CDR3 spans 16 residues. DNA of the CDR3: TGTGCCAGCAGCTTCGGAGCGGGGGATTTTCGCAATGAGCAGTTCTTC. Translation: CASSFGAGDFRNEQFF.

In this sample, this clonotype turned up a few times. This chain connects TRBV29-1 to TRBJ1-4; D gene ambiguous. This CDR3 region has 11 residues. The V end was cut by 7 bases, the J end by 16 bases, with 19 bases between. The V gene's germline CDR1 is SQVTM and CDR2 ANQGSEA. The CDR3 reads CSGFIRGRPFF. DNA of the CDR3: TGCAGCGGATTCATACGGGGAAGACCGTTTTTT.

Of note for this clonotype: At one of its ends the junction is not consistent with the germline gene, which may arise from a read error. This chain joins TRBV7-2 and TRBJ2-5, with D possibly TRBD2 on 7 matching bases. This CDR3 spans 15 amino acids. CDR1 is SGHTA and CDR2 is FQGNSA in the germline V gene. The CDR3 protein is CVSSSPGGLQETQYF. The CDR3 DNA reads as TGTGTCAGCAGCTCCCCGGGGGGCCTGCAAGAGACCCAGTACTTC.

This sequence joins TRBV10-3 and TRBJ2-3; 13 bases agree with TRBD2. The CDR3 is 17 residues long. The V and J ends lost 3 bases and 5 bases, in that order; junction bases with no gene match: 8. Looked up from germline, CDR1 is ENHRY and CDR2 is SYGVKD. The CDR3 DNA is TGTGCCATCAGTGACCGACTAGCGGGGGGCGGATTAGATACGCAGTATTTT. Its protein is CAISDRLAGGGLDTQYF.

The rearrangement links TRBV5-1 to TRBJ2-3; TRBD2 matches 7 bases. The V gene end was trimmed by 0 bases and the J gene end by 4 bases; junction bases not matched to a gene: 11. The CDR3 runs 17 residues. Germline assignment: CDR1 SGHRS and CDR2 YFSETQ. CDR3: CASSLAGGVGHADTQYF. The CDR3 DNA follows: TGCGCCAGCAGCTTGGCTGGGGGGGTAGGGCACGCAGATACGCAGTATTTT. Based on the CDR3 plus reference TRBV5-1 and TRBJ2-3, the full variable domain is KAGVTQTPRYLIKTRGQQVTLSCSPISGHRSVSWYQQTPGQGLQFLFEYFSETQRNKGNFPGRFSGRQFSNSRSEMNVSTLELGDSALYLCASSLAGGVGHADTQYFGPGTRLTVL.

There are a few counts of this clonotype. The chain has TRBV9 and TRBJ1-2, with TRBD1 matching 8 bases. CDR1 and CDR2 (germline): SGDLS, YYNGEE. The CDR3 runs 16 residues. V lost 3 bases and J lost 4; bases outside the gene matches: 11. CDR3: CASSATTGDVSYGYTF. In nucleotides, the CDR3 is TGTGCCAGCAGCGCGACGACAGGGGACGTCTCCTATGGCTACACCTTC.

DNA for the CDR3: TGCAGTGCTCAGACGAGGGCAGACCAGTACTTC. Protein sequence: CSAQTRADQYF. V and J are TRBV20-1 and TRBJ2-4; D is perhaps TRBD2 (5 bases). This CDR3 is built from 11 residues. Trimming stripped 5 bases from V and 13 bases from J, with 15 bases between. Germline V gives CDR1 DFQATT, CDR2 SNEGSKA (reference sequence).

The chain couples TRBV10-3 to TRBJ2-5; 8 bases fit TRBD1. Germline values: CDR1 ENHRY, CDR2 SYGVKD. The CDR3 consists of 13 residues. The V gene end was trimmed by 7 bases and the J gene end by 11 bases; junction bases not matched to a gene: 12. CDR3 bases: TGTGCCATCAACCAGGGGGCGGTCAATGAGCAGTACTTC. Translated, it gives CAINQGAVNEQYF.

This clonotype was detected only a few times. The chain is built from TRBV6-2 or TRBV6-3 and TRBJ2-1; 11 positions agree with TRBD2. CDR1 is MNHEY and CDR2 is SVGEGT in the germline V gene. The CDR3 runs to 16 residues. The junction had 4 bases not matched to a gene; V was cut back by 0 bases and J by 6 bases. The CDR3 spells CASSYSASGGFNEQFF. CDR3 nucleotides: TGTGCCAGCAGTTACTCAGCTAGCGGGGGGTTCAATGAGCAGTTCTTC.